Listed here is a single T cell receptor beta chain. TCR beta was sequenced from blood CD8+ and CD4+ T cells. The multiple sclerosis controls were treatment-naive patients, and their relapsing-remitting disease was stable or active. The authors negatively isolated CD8+ and CD4+ T cells and FACS-enriched TEMRA cells. These data originate in a study of CD8 T cells in Susac syndrome. When the RNA was reverse transcribed, random hexamers were used with an input of roughly 0.45 to 1 ug. Multiplex PCR with immunoSEQ amplified the TCR beta CDR3 across 54 Vbeta and 13 Jbeta. MiXCR, run by TCRdb on the immunoSEQ multiplex PCR reads, gives a single entry per CDR3 protein. The sample includes about 64,000 distinct CDR3 sequences, approximately 94% of them seen just once. Trimming removed 3 bases from V and 4 bases from J, with 4 bases in between. Looked up from germline, CDR1 is LNHNV and CDR2 is YYDKDF (reference sequence). The CDR3 runs to 11 residues.

The rearrangement uses TRBV15 and TRBJ2-7; D uncertain. The source material was CD8+ T cells from PBMCs. The clonotype was recovered from a human donor with multiple sclerosis. The CDR3 here is CATSSDYEQYF. The CDR3 coding sequence is TGTGCCACCAGCAGCGATTACGAGCAGTACTTC. Full variable domain (outside the CDR3, taken from reference TRBV15 and TRBJ2-7): DAMVIQNPRYQVTQFGKPVTLSCSQTLNHNVMYWYQQKSSQAPKLLFHYYDKDFNNEADTPDNFQSRRPNTSFCFLDIRSPGLGDTAMYLCATSSDYEQYFGPGTRLTVT.